Each of the 20 T cell receptor beta chains below was sequenced from the same sample in a study of response to subunit inactivated influenza vaccine (dated by TCRdb to the late 2010s). Libraries were built with RT-PCR. Sequencer: Illumina HiSeq 2500. TCRdb handled the public reads itself, with Q25 trimming in fastp and clone calling in MiXCR, and kept productive beta chains. Here each entry gathers all rows of one CDR3 protein and keeps the most common genes and DNA. Recorded for this sample are 630,000 or so distinct CDR3 sequences; roughly 14% of them occurred a single time. Around 10% of the sample comes from the top ten. The source material was PBMCs from blood, sampled roughly 12 days after vaccination. The receptors come from a man in his fifties who received an inactivated influenza vaccine. Donor details come from another sample of the same person, matched by shared clones.

The table lists this clonotype with a few counts. The V and J genes are TRBV4-1 and TRBJ2-5; no definite D call. CDR3 length: 14 amino acids. Per the germline V gene, CDR1 is MGHRA and CDR2 is YSYEKL. Deletions cut 3 bases from V and 4 bases from J, with 12 bases between. CDR3 bases: TGCGCCAGCAGCCAGCAACGGGCCCTAGAGACCCAGTACTTC. Encoded protein: CASSQQRALETQYF.

The chain has TRBV5-6 and TRBJ2-2, with D unclear. Trimming shortened V by 4 bases and J by 1 base, and 14 bases separated the two germline ends. This CDR3 has 16 residues. Germline V lookup: CDR1 SGHDT, CDR2 YYEEEE. The CDR3 reads CASSPYPLGNTGELFF. The DNA for the CDR3 is TGTGCCAGCAGCCCTTATCCTCTAGGGAACACCGGGGAGCTGTTTTTT.

The chain has TRBV20-1 and TRBJ1-1; D unresolved. Between the trimmed V and J ends, which lost 3 bases and 7 bases, there was a span of 15 bases. Germline V lookup: CDR1 DFQATT, CDR2 SNEGSKA (reference sequence). This CDR3 has 13 residues. Written as DNA, the CDR3 is TGCAGTGCTAGGAGATACTCACTTCATGAAGCTTTCTTT. Protein: CSARRYSLHEAFF.

The chain uses TRBV5-1 and TRBJ2-3, with 13 bases matching TRBD2. V shed 6 bases, J shed 5 bases, and the junction held 6 bases outside the gene matches. The CDR3 runs 15 residues. The germline gives CDR1 SGHRS, CDR2 YFSETQ. In nucleotides, the CDR3 is TGCGCCAGCAACCCACTAGCGGGAGGGGAAGATACGCAGTATTTT. It codes for CASNPLAGGEDTQYF.

The table lists this clonotype with a few counts. The V call is TRBV6-1, the J call TRBJ2-7; either TRBD1 or TRBD2 may fit D (7 bases each). This CDR3 is 14 amino acids long. Per the germline V gene, CDR1 is MNHNS and CDR2 is SASEGT. Trimming cost V 7 bases and J 2 bases, with 15 bases left between them. CDR3 sequence: CASTRGGNAYEQYF. The CDR3 bases are TGTGCCAGCACCAGGGGGGGGAATGCCTACGAGCAGTACTTC.

The J gene is TRBJ2-7, the V gene TRBV25-1, with TRBD1 as a possible D gene (6 bases). V was cut by 2 bases and J by 2 bases, with 10 bases left in between. Germline V CDR1 and CDR2: MGHDK, SYGVNS. The CDR3 covers 14 residues. The DNA for the CDR3 is TGTGCCAGCAGTGAAGCAGGGGTACCCTACGAGCAGTACTTC. The encoded protein is CASSEAGVPYEQYF.

This clonotype was seen only a few times. The rearrangement joins TRBV5-1 to TRBJ2-5; D gene unclear. The CDR3 sequence is 14 residues long. Trimming stripped 2 bases from V and 2 bases from J, with 10 bases between. Germline-derived CDR1 and CDR2 are SGHRS and YFSETQ. The CDR3 DNA sequence: TGCGCCAGCAGCTTAAACGATCTACAAGAGACCCAGTACTTC. Its translation is CASSLNDLQETQYF.

This clonotype has more than one count but fewer than ten. V and J are TRBV19 and TRBJ1-2; 7 nucleotides line up with TRBD1. CDR1 and CDR2 from the germline V gene are LNHDA and SQIVND (reference sequence). This CDR3 has 13 residues. V lost 10 bases to trimming and J lost 2 bases; unmatched junction nucleotides: 7. The CDR3: CATRGGRNYGYTF. In DNA, the CDR3 is TGTGCCACCAGGGGGGGCAGAAACTATGGCTACACCTTC.

This chain connects TRBV11-2 to TRBJ1-2, with D perhaps TRBD1 (5 bases). Trimming removed 5 bases at V and 1 base at J, with 17 bases between. The CDR3 is made up of 16 amino acids. Germline V gene data show CDR1 as SGHAT and CDR2 as FQNNGV. For the CDR3, the DNA is TGTGCCAGCAGCCATCCGAGGCGTGGGGGTAACTATGGCTACACCTTC. It translates to CASSHPRRGGNYGYTF.

This chain links TRBV2 with TRBJ2-3; D uncertain. Looked up from germline, CDR1 is SNHLY and CDR2 is FYNNEI. The CDR3 covers 13 residues. V lost 0 bases and J 7 bases, leaving 8 bases between the germline ends. Here the CDR3 reads CASSEAWTNTQYF. For the CDR3, the DNA is TGTGCCAGCAGTGAAGCGTGGACGAATACGCAGTATTTT.

V and J are TRBV12-3 or TRBV12-4 and TRBJ2-7; 7 positions match TRBD1. This CDR3 is 12 amino acids long. The trim removed 8 bases at V and 6 bases at J, leaving 7 bases unmatched. The CDR3 DNA reads TGTGCCAGCCGGGCGACAGGGATCGAGCAGTACTTC. It translates to CASRATGIEQYF.

The chain carries TRBV12-3 or TRBV12-4 and TRBJ2-1, with TRBD2 identical over 8 bases. With 3 bases clipped from V and 2 bases from J, the junction kept 6 bases outside the gene matches. The CDR3 runs to 16 residues. This CDR3 reads CASSFGGGGPYNEQFF. CDR3 DNA: TGTGCCAGCAGTTTTGGAGGCGGGGGGCCCTACAATGAGCAGTTCTTC.

The table lists this clonotype with a count of one. The conserved phenylalanine or tryptophan is not found at the CDR3 terminus, so this likely reflects a read error. The chain employs TRBV4-2 and TRBJ1-4, with D uncertain. This CDR3 has 14 amino acids. Germline values: CDR1 LGHNA, CDR2 YNFKEQ. This CDR3 reads CARSPGVLCWALFC. CDR3 DNA: TGTGCCAGGAGCCCCGGGGTCCTCTGTTGGGCACTGTTTTGT.

This clonotype was seen a few times. The chain has TRBV11-2 and TRBJ2-7; no firm D call. CDR1 and CDR2 from the germline V gene are SGHAT and FQNNGV. Trimming removed 1 base from V and 11 bases from J, with 9 bases in between. The CDR3 spans 11 residues. The CDR3 nucleotides read TGTGCCAGCAGCTTAGGGTCAGATGAGTACTTC. It encodes CASSLGSDEYF.

This clonotype came up a few times. This rearrangement joins TRBV28 to TRBJ2-7; D is unresolved. Germline V gene data show CDR1 as MDHEN and CDR2 as SYDVKM. Trimming removed 7 bases at V and 4 bases at J, with 8 bases between. CDR3 size: 11 residues. CDR3 sequence reads: CASTTRYEQYF. The CDR3, as DNA: TGTGCCAGCACCACCCGGTACGAGCAGTACTTC.

This chain uses TRBV7-2 with TRBJ2-5; 9 bases align to TRBD2. Unmatched junction bases numbered 5, after V lost 1 base and J lost 2 bases. The CDR3 is 16 residues long. Germline CDR1 reads SGHTA; CDR2 reads FQGNSA. CDR3 DNA sequence: TGTGCCAGCAGCTTAGGCGGGGGACTAGCACAAGAGACCCAGTACTTC. As protein: CASSLGGGLAQETQYF.

The chain recombines TRBV6-1 with TRBJ2-3; TRBD2 might be the D (5 bases). This CDR3 is built from 16 residues. V lost 5 bases to trimming and J lost 1 base, with 16 bases between them. Germline V gene sequence: CDR1 MNHNS, CDR2 SASEGT. DNA for the CDR3: TGTGCCAGCAGTCTTTTTAGCGAGAGGGGCACAGATACGCAGTATTTT. It is translated as CASSLFSERGTDTQYF.

In nucleotides, the CDR3 is TGTGCCAGCACGGACAGTTCCTATGGCTACACCTTC. Translated: CASTDSSYGYTF. This chain uses TRBV12-3 or TRBV12-4 with TRBJ1-2; a weak D match, TRBD1 (6 bases). The CDR3 runs 12 residues. Deletions cut 7 bases from V and 4 bases from J, with 10 bases between.

This chain uses TRBV6-1 with TRBJ2-5; 10 bases are shared with TRBD1. With 7 bases clipped from V and 2 bases from J, the junction kept 4 bases outside the gene matches. The CDR3 is 14 residues long. Germline V gene lookup returns CDR1 MNHNS and CDR2 SASEGT. CDR3 amino acids: CASTEDRGQETQYF. The CDR3, as DNA: TGTGCCAGCACCGAGGACAGGGGGCAAGAGACCCAGTACTTC.

The chain couples TRBV6-1 to TRBJ1-5; TRBD1 agrees at 8 bases. V lost 5 bases, J lost 2 bases, and 5 bases stayed unmatched. The CDR3 contains 15 residues. Germline CDR1 and CDR2: MNHNS and SASEGT. CDR3 amino acids: CASSPDRVGNQPQHF. The CDR3 DNA is TGTGCCAGCAGTCCGGACAGGGTGGGCAATCAGCCCCAGCATTTT.